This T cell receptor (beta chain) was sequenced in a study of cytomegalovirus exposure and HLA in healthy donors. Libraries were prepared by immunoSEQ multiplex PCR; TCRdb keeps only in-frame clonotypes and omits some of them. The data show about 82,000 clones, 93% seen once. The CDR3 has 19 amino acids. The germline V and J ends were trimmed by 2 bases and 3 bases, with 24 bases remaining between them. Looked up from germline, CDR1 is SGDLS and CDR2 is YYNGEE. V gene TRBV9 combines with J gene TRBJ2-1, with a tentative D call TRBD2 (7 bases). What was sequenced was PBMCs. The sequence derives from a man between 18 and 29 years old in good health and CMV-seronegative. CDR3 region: CASSVPRWREGGNYNEQFF. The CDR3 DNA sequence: TGTGCCAGCAGCGTCCCCCGTTGGAGGGAGGGGGGCAACTACAATGAGCAGTTCTTC.